Below are 2 T cell receptor beta chains sequenced from a single sample in a study of blood T cell repertoires in COVID-19. Profiled with immunoSEQ multiplex PCR; TCRdb holds only in-frame clones, not every one. The table has 300,000 to 450,000 clones, 81% seen once; the top ten hold 0.85% to 1.2%. The sample consisted of peripheral blood. These receptors were obtained from a human donor with acute or convalescent COVID-19. The donor label of this sample is uncertain.

The chain couples TRBV28 to TRBJ2-7; a possible D gene is TRBD1 (6 bases). V was clipped by 5 bases and J by 1 base, with 21 bases between them. This CDR3 contains 17 residues. The germline V gene has CDR1 MDHEN and CDR2 SYDVKM. As DNA, the CDR3 is TGTGCCAGCAGTCAATCTTGGACAGAGGGAATTTCCTACGAGCAGTACTTC. Translation: CASSQSWTEGISYEQYF.

This clone has only one observation. This chain links TRBV3-1 (or the pseudogene TRBV3-2) with TRBJ1-2; D uncertain. V gave up 4 bases and J gave up 6 bases, with 9 bases separating them. The CDR3 length is 12 residues. The germline V gene encodes CDR1 LGHDT and CDR2 YNNKEL (reference sequence). Here the CDR3 reads CASSRRTDGYTF. The CDR3 bases are TGTGCCAGCAGCCGGAGGACCGATGGCTACACCTTC.